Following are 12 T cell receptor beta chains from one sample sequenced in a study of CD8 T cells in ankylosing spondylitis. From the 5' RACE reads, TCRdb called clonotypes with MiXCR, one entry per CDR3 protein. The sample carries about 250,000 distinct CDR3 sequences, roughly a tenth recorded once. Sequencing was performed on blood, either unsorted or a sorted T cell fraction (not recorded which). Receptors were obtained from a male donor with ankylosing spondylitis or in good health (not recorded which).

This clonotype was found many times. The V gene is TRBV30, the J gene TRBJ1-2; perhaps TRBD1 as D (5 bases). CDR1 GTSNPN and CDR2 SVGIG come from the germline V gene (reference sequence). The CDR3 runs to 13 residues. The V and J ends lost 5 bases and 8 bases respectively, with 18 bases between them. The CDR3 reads CAWARGGSYGYTF. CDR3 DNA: TGTGCCTGGGCCCGTGGGGGGTCATACGGCTACACCTTC. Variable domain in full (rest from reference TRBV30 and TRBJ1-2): SQTIHQWPATLVQPVGSPLSLECTVEGTSNPNLYWYRQAAGRGLQLLFYSVGIGQISSEVPQNLSASRPQDRQFILSSKKLLLSDSGFYLCAWARGGSYGYTFGSGTRLTVV.

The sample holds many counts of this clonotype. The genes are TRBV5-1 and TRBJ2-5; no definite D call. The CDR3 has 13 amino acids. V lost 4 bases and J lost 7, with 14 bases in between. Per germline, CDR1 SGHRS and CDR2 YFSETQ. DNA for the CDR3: TGCGCCAGCAGCGTAGGAGAGGTTTTGACCCAGTACTTC. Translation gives CASSVGEVLTQYF.

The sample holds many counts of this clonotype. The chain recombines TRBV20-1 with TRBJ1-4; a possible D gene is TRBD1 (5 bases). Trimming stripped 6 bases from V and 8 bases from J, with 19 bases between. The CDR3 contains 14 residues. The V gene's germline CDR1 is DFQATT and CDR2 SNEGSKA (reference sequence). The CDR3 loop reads CSAVPGQGAEKLFF. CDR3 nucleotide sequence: TGCAGTGCCGTCCCGGGGCAGGGTGCCGAAAAACTGTTTTTT.

The CDR3 spells CASSLEMSSEQYF. CDR3 DNA sequence: TGTGCCAGCAGCTTAGAGATGTCGTCCGAGCAGTACTTC. V usage is TRBV7-2 and J usage is TRBJ2-7; no clear D. Looked up from germline, CDR1 is SGHTA and CDR2 is FQGNSA. V lost 1 base to trimming and J lost 6 bases, with 10 bases between them. This CDR3 region has 13 residues.

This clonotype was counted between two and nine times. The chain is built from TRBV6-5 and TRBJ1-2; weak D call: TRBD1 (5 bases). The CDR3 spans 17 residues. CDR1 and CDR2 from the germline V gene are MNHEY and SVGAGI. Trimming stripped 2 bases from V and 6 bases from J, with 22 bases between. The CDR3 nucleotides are TGTGCCAGCAGTTACACCCAGGGTGGGTCGCGAGCGGATGGCTACACCTTC. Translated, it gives CASSYTQGGSRADGYTF.

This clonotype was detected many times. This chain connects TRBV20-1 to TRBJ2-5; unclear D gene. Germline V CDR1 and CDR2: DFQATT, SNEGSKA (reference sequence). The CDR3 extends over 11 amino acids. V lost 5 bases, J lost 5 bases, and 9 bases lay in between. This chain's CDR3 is CSAGVTETQYF. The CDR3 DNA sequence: TGCAGTGCTGGAGTGACGGAGACCCAGTACTTC.

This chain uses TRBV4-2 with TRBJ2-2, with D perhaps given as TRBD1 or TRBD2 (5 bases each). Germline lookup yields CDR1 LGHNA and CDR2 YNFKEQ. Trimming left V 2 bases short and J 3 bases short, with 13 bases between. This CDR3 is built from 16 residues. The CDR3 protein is CASSQWDAGHTGELFF. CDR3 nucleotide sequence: TGTGCCAGCAGCCAATGGGACGCCGGCCACACCGGGGAGCTGTTTTTT.

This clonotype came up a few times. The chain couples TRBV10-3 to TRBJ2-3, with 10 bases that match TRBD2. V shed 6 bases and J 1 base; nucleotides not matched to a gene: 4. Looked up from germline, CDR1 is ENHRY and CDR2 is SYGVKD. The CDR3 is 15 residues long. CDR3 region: CAISSGGAGTDTQYF. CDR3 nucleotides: TGTGCCATCAGCAGCGGGGGGGCCGGCACAGATACGCAGTATTTT.

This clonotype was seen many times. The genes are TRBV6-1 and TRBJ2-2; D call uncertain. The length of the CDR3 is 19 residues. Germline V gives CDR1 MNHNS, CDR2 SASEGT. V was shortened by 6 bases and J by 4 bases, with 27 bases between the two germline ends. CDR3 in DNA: TGTGCCAGCAGCATCACCTCTCCCGGCCGGGTCAGCTTCACCGGGGAGCTGTTTTTT. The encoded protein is CASSITSPGRVSFTGELFF.

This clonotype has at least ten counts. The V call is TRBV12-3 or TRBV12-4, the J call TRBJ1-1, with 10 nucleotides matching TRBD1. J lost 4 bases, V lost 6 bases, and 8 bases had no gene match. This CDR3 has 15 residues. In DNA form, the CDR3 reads TGTGCCAGCAGCGTTGGACAGGGGGGTAGCACTGAAGCTTTCTTT. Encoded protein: CASSVGQGGSTEAFF.

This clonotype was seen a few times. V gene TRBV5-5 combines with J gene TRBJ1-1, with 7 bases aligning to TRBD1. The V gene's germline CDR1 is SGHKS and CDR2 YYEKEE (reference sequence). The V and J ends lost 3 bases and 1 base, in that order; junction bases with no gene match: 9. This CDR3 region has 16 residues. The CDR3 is CASSYLQGRANTEAFF. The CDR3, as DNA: TGTGCCAGCAGCTATTTACAGGGGAGGGCGAACACTGAAGCTTTCTTT.

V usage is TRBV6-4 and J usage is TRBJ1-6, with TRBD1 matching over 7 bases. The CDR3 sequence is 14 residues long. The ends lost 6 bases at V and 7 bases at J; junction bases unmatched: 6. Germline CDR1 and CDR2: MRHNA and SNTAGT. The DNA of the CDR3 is TGTGCCAGCAGACCAGGGGGTCGGAATTCACCCCTCCACTTT. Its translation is CASRPGGRNSPLHF.